This record covers a single T cell receptor beta chain. Between the trimmed V and J ends, which lost 0 bases and 2 bases, there was a span of 15 bases. This CDR3 contains 18 residues. The germline V gene encodes CDR1 SGHRS and CDR2 YFSETQ. The entry originates in a study of blood T cell repertoires in COVID-19. In the study overall: From T cells, B-cell-depleted T cells, or PBMCs came the material, which was cDNA or gDNA.

This table comes from immunoSEQ multiplex PCR, and its TCRdb copy is limited to in-frame clones, with some not included. Of some 180,000 clones listed, approximately 87% are singletons. Input material: peripheral blood. This TCR derives from a man between 65 and 85 years old with active or convalescent COVID-19. The rearrangement links TRBV5-1 to TRBJ1-6; D possibly corresponds to TRBD1 (5 bases). The CDR3 DNA follows: TGCGCCAGCAGCTTGGAGGGGAGGGCAGGAGCCTATAATTCACCCCTCCACTTT. Protein sequence: CASSLEGRAGAYNSPLHF.